The sample holds many counts of the clone carrying this T cell receptor (beta chain). The data belong to a study of tumor and adjacent non-tumor tissue in lung cancer. Trimming pared 3 bases from V and 4 bases from J, leaving 12 bases between. Germline loops: CDR1 DFQATT, CDR2 SNEGSKA (reference sequence). This CDR3 contains 14 residues. The library came from three nested PCR rounds adapted from ARM-PCR protocols. Each CDR3 protein gets one entry after TCRdb re-called the multiplex PCR reads with MiXCR. The table lists around 140,000 distinct CDR3 sequences, 66% of them singletons. The template was RNA from unsorted bulk tissue.

The J gene is TRBJ1-4, the V gene TRBV20-1; D is uncertain. The sequencing sample was made of lung tumor tissue. The clonotype originates from a man in his 60s with small cell lung cancer. The CDR3 DNA reads as TGCAGTGCTAGGGCATCCGGGGTTAATGAAAAACTGTTTTTT. It codes for CSARASGVNEKLFF.